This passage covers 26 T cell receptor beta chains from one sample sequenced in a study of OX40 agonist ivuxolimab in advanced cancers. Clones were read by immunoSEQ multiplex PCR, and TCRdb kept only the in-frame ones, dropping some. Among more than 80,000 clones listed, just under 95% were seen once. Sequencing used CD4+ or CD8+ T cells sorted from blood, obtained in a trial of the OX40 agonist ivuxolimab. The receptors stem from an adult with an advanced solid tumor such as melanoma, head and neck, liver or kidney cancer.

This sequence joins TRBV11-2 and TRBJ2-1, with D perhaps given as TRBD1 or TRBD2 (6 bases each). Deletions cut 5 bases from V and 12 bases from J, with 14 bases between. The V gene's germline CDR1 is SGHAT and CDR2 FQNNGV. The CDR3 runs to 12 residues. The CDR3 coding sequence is TGTGCCAGCAGCCCCGGACTACAGGGGCAGTTCTTC. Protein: CASSPGLQGQFF.

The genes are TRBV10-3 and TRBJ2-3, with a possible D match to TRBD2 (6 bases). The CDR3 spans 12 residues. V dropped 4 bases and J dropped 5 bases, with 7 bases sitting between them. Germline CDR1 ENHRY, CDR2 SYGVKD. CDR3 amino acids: CAISGGEDTQYF. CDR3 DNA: TGTGCCATCAGTGGGGGGGAAGATACGCAGTATTTT.

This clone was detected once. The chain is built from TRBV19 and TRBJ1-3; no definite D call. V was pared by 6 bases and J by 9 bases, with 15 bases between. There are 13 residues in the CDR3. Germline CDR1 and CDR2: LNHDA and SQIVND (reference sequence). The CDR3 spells CASSLEDSTTIYF. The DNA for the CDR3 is TGTGCCAGTAGCCTGGAGGATTCTACCACCATATATTTT.

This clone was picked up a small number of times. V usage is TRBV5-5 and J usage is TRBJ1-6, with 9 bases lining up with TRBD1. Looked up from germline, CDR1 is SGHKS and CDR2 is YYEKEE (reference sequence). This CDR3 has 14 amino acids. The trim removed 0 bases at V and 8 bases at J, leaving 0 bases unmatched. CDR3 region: CASSLGTGDSPLHF. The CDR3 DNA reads TGTGCCAGCAGCTTGGGGACAGGGGATTCACCCCTCCACTTT.

CDR3 nucleotides: TGCGCCAGCAGGAGGGGGCCCTATCCCTACGAGCAGTACGTC. This gives the protein CASRRGPYPYEQYV. The chain links TRBV10-1 to TRBJ2-7; 7 nucleotides match TRBD1. Germline CDR1 is WNHNN and CDR2 is SYGVQD (reference sequence). The CDR3 has 14 amino acids. J gave up 2 bases and V 6 bases, and 7 bases lay outside the gene matches.

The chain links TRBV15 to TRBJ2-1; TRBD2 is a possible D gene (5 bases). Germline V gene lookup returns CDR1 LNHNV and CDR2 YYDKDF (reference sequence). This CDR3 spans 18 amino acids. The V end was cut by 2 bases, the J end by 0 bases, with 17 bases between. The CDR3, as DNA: TGTGCCACCAGCAGACACGGAGGAAAAGCAAGCTCCTACAATGAGCAGTTCTTC. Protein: CATSRHGGKASSYNEQFF. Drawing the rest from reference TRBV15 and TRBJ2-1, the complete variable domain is DAMVIQNPRYQVTQFGKPVTLSCSQTLNHNVMYWYQQKSSQAPKLLFHYYDKDFNNEADTPDNFQSRRPNTSFCFLDIRSPGLGDTAMYLCATSRHGGKASSYNEQFFGPGTRLTVL.

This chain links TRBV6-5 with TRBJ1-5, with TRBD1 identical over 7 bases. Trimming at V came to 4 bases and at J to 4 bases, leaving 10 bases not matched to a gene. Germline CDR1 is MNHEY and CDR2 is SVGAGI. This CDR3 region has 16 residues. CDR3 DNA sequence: TGTGCCAGCAGTTTTGGCCCGGGACAGCCTAATCAGCCCCAGCATTTT. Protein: CASSFGPGQPNQPQHF.

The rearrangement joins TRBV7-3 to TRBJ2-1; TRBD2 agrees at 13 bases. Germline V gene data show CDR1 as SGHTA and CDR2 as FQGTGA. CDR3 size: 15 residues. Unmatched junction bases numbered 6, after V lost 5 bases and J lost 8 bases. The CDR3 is CASSLLAGGLHEQFF. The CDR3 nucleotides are TGTGCCAGCAGCCTACTAGCGGGAGGGCTTCATGAGCAGTTCTTC.

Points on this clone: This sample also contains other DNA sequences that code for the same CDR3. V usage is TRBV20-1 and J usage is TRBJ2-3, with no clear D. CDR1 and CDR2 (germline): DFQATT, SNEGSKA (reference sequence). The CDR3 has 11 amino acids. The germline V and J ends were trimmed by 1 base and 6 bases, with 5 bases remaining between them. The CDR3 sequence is CSARGTDTQYF. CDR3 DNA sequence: TGCAGTGCTAGAGGGACCGATACGCAGTATTTT.

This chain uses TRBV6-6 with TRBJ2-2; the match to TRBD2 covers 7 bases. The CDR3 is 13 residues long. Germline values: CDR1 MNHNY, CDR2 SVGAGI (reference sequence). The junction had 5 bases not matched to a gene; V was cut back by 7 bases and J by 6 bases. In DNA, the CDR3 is TGTGCCAGCAACTTTGGGGGGGCCGGGGAGCTGTTTTTT. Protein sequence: CASNFGGAGELFF.

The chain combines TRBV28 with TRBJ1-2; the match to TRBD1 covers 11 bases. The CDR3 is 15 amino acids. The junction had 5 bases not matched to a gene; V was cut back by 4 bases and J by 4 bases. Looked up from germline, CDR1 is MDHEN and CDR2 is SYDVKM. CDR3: CASSSGTGGRYGYTF. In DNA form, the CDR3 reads TGTGCCAGCAGTTCCGGGACAGGGGGGCGCTATGGCTACACCTTC.

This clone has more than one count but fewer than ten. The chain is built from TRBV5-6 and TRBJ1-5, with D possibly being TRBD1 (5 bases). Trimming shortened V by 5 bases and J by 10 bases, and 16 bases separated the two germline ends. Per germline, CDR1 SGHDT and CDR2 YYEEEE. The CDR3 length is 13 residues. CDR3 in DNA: TGTGCCAGCAGTGGGGGTCGCGAGGGACCCCAGCATTTT. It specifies CASSGGREGPQHF.

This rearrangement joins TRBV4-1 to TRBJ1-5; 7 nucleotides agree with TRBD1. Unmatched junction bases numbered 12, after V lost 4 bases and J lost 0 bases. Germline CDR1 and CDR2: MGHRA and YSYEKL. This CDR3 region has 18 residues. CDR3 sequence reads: CASSRTGTDFYSNQPQHF. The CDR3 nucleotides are TGCGCCAGCAGCCGGACCGGGACAGACTTTTATAGCAATCAGCCCCAGCATTTT.

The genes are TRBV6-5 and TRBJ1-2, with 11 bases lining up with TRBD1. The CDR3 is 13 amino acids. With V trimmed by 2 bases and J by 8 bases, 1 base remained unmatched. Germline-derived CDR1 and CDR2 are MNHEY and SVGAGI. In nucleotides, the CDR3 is TGTGCCAGCAGTTACGGGACAGGGGGAGGCTACACCTTC. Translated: CASSYGTGGGYTF.

The CDR3 loop is CASSLGTAYEQYV. The CDR3 DNA follows: TGTGCCAGCAGCTTAGGGACTGCCTACGAGCAGTACGTC. This chain joins TRBV11-3 and TRBJ2-7; a weak D match, TRBD2 (5 bases). This CDR3 has 13 residues. The V end lost 1 base, the J end lost 2 bases, and 6 bases lay between the germline ends. In germline, CDR1 is SGHNT, CDR2 YENEEA.

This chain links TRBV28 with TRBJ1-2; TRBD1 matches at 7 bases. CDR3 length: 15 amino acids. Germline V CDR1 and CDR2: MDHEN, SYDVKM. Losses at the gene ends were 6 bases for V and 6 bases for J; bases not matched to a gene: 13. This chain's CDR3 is CASSFRDRQFNGYTF. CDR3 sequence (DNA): TGTGCCAGCAGCTTCCGGGACAGACAATTTAATGGCTACACCTTC.

The CDR3 loop is CASSHTEGFTYEQYV. DNA for the CDR3: TGTGCCAGCAGCCATACCGAGGGATTCACCTACGAGCAGTACGTC. V is TRBV7-8 and J is TRBJ2-7; maybe TRBD2 (5 bases). The germline V gene encodes CDR1 SGHVS and CDR2 FQNEAQ. This CDR3 is 15 amino acids long. V was cut by 5 bases and J by 2 bases, with 16 bases left in between.

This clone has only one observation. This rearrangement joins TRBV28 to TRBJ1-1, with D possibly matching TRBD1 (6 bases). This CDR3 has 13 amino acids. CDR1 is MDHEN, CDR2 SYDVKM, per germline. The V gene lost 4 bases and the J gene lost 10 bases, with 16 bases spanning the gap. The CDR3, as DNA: TGTGCCAGCAGTTGGGGTCAGGGGCAGGGAGCTTTCTTT. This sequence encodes CASSWGQGQGAFF.

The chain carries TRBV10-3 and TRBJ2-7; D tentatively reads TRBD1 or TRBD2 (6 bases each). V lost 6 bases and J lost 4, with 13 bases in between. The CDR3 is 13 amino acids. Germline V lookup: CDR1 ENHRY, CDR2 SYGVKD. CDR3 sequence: CAISSGAGYEQYF. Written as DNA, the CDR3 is TGTGCCATCAGCTCGGGGGCGGGATACGAGCAGTACTTC.

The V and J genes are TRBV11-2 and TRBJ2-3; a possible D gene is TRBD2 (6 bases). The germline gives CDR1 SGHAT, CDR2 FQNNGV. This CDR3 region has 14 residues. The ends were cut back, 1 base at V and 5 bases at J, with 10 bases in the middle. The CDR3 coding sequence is TGTGCCAGCAGCTTAGCGCTAGCGATAGATACGCAGTATTTT. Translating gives CASSLALAIDTQYF.

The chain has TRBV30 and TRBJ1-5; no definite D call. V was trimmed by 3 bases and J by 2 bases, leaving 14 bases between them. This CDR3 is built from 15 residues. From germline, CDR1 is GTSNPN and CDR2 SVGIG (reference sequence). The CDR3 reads CAWRQGLWGNQPQHF. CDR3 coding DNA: TGTGCCTGGAGACAAGGACTGTGGGGCAATCAGCCCCAGCATTTT.

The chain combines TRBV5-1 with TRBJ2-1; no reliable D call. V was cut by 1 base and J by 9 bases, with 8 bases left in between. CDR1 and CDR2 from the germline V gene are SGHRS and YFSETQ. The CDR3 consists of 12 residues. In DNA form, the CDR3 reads TGCGCCAGCAGCTTGCCGGCCGGTGAGCAGTTCTTC. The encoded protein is CASSLPAGEQFF.

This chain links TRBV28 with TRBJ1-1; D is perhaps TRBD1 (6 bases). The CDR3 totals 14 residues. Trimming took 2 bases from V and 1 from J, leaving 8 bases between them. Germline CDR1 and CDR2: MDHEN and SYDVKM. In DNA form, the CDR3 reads TGTGCCAGCAGTTTAGGAGGGGGGAACACTGAAGCTTTCTTT. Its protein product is CASSLGGGNTEAFF.

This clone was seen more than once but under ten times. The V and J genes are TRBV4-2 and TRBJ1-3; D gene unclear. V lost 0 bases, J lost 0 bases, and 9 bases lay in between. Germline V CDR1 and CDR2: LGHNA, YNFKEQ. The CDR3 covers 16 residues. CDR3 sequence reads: CASSQETTASGNTIYF. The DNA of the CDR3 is TGTGCCAGCAGCCAAGAAACGACGGCCTCTGGAAACACCATATATTTT.

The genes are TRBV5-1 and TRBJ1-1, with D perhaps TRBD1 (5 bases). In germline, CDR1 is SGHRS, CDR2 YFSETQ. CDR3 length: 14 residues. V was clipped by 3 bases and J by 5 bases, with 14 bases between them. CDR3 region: CASSWTPRLTEAFF. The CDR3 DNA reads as TGCGCCAGCAGCTGGACACCCCGGTTGACTGAAGCTTTCTTT.

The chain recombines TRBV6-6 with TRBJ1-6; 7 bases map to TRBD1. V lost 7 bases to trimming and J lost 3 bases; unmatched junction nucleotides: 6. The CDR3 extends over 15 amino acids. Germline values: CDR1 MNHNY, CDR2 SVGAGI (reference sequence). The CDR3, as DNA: TGTGCCAGCACCAAAACAGGGGACTATAATTCACCCCTCCACTTT. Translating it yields CASTKTGDYNSPLHF.